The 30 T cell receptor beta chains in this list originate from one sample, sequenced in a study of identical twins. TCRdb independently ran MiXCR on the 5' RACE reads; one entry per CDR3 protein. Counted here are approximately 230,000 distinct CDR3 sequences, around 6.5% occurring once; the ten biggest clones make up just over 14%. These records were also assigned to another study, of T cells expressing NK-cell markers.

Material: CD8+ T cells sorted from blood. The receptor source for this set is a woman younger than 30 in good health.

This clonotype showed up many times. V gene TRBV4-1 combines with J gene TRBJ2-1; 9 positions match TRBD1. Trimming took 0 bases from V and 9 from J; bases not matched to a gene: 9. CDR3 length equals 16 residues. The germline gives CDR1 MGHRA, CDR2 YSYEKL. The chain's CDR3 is CASSQDPRQGVFEQFF. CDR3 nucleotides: TGCGCCAGCAGCCAAGATCCGCGACAGGGGGTGTTTGAGCAGTTCTTC.

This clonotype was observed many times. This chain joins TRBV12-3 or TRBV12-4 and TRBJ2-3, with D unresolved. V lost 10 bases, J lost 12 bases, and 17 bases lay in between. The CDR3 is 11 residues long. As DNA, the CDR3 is TGTGCCATCTATAGAGAGGACCACCAGTATTTT. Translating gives CAIYREDHQYF.

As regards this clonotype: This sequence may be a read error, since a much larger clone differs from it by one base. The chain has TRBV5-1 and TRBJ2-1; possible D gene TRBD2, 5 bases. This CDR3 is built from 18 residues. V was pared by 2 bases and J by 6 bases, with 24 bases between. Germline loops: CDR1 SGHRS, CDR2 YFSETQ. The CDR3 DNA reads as TGCGCCAGCAGCTTTGGTACCCTTAGCAGGAGGAGCCTCAATGAGCAGTTCTTC. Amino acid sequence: CASSFGTLSRRSLNEQFF.

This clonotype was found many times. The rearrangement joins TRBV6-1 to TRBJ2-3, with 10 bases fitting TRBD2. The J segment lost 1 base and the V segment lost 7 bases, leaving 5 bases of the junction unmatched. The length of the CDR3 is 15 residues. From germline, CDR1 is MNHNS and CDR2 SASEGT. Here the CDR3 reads CASKVGTSGTDTQYF. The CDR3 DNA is TGTGCCAGCAAGGTGGGGACTAGCGGCACAGATACGCAGTATTTT.

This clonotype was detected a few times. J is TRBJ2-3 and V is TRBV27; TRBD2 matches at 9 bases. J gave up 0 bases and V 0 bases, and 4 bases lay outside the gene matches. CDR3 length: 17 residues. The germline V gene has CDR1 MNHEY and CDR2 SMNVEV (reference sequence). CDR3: CASSLSMAGGSTDTQYF. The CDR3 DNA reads TGTGCCAGCAGTTTATCGATGGCGGGGGGGAGCACAGATACGCAGTATTTT.

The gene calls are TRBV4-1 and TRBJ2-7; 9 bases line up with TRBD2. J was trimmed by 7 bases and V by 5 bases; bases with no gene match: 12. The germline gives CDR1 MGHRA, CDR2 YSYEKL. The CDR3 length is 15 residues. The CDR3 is CASSESGGPGGEQYF. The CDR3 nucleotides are TGCGCCAGCAGCGAAAGCGGGGGGCCCGGCGGGGAGCAGTACTTC.

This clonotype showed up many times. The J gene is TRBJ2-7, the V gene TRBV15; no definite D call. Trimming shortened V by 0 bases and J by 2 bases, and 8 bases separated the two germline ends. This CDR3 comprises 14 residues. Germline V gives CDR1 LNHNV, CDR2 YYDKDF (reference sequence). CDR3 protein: CATSRDSPPYEQYF. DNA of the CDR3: TGTGCCACCAGCAGAGATAGCCCCCCCTACGAGCAGTACTTC.

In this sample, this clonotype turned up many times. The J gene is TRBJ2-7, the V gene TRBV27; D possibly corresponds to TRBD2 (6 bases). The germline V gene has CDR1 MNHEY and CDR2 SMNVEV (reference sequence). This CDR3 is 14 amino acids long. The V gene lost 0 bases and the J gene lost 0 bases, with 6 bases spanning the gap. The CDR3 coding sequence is TGTGCCAGCAGTTTATCGGGAGGCTCCTACGAGCAGTACTTC. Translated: CASSLSGGSYEQYF.

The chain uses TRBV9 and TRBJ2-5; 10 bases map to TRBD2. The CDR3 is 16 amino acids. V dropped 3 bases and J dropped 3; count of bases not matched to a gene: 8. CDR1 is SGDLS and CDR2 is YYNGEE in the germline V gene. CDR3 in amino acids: CASSDRTSGSKETQYF. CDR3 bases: TGTGCCAGCAGCGACCGGACTAGCGGTTCCAAAGAGACCCAGTACTTC. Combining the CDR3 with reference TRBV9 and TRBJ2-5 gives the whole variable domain DSGVTQTPKHLITATGQRVTLRCSPRSGDLSVYWYQQSLDQGLQFLIQYYNGEERAKGNILERFSAQQFPDLHSELNLSSLELGDSALYFCASSDRTSGSKETQYFGPGTRLLVL.

CDR3 loop: CSVDAGQGDGYTF. CDR3 bases: TGCAGCGTTGATGCGGGGCAGGGCGATGGCTACACCTTC. This chain links TRBV29-1 with TRBJ1-2; possible D gene TRBD1, 5 bases. Trimming took 3 bases from V and 6 from J, leaving 14 bases between them. The CDR3 has 13 amino acids. CDR1 is SQVTM and CDR2 is ANQGSEA in the germline V gene.

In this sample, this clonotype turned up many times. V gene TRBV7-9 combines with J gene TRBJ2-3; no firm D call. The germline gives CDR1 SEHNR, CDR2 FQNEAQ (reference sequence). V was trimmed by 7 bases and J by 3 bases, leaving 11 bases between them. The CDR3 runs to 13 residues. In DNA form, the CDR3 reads TGTGCCAGCACCCTTGACGGGACAGATACGCAGTATTTT. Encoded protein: CASTLDGTDTQYF.

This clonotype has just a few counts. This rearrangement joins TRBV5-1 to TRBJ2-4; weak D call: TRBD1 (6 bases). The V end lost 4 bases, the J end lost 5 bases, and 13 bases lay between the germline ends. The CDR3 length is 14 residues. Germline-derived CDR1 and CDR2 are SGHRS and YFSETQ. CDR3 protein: CASSPLGAENIQYF. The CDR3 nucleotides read TGCGCCAGCAGCCCATTGGGGGCGGAAAACATTCAGTACTTC. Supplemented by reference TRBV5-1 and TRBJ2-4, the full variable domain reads KAGVTQTPRYLIKTRGQQVTLSCSPISGHRSVSWYQQTPGQGLQFLFEYFSETQRNKGNFPGRFSGRQFSNSRSEMNVSTLELGDSALYLCASSPLGAENIQYFGAGTRLSVL.

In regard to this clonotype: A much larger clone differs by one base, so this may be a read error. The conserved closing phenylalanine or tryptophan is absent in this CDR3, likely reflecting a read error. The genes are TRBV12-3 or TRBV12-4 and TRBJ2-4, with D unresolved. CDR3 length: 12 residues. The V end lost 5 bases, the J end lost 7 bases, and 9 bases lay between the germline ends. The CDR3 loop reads CASSINVNIQYL. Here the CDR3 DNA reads TGTGCCAGCAGTATAAACGTGAACATTCAGTACTTA.

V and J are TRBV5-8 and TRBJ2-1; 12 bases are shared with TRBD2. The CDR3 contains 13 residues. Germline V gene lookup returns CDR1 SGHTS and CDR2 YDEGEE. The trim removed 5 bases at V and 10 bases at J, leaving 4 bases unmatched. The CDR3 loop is CASSPSGREEQFF. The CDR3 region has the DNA TGTGCCAGCAGTCCTAGCGGGAGGGAGGAGCAGTTCTTC.

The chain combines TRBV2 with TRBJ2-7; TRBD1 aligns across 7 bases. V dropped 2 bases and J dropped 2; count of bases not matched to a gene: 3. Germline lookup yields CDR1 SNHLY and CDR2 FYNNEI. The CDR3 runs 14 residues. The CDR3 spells CASSEYGTAYEQYF. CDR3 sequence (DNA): TGTGCCAGCAGTGAATATGGGACAGCCTACGAGCAGTACTTC.

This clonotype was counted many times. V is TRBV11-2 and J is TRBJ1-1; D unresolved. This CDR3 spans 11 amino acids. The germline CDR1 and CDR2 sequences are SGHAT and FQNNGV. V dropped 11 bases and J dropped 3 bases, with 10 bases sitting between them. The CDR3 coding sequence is TGTGCCTGGAAGGGTGACACTGAAGCTTTCTTT. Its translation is CAWKGDTEAFF.

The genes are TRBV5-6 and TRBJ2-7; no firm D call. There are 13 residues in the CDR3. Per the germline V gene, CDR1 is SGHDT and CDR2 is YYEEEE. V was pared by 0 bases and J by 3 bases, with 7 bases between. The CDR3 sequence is CASSLALNYEQYF. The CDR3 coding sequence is TGTGCCAGCAGCTTGGCTCTGAACTACGAGCAGTACTTC.

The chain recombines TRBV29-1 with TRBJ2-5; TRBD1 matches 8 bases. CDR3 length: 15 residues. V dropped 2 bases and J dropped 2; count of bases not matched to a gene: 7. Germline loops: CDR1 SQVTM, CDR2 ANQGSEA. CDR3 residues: CSVEKGGTGQETQYF. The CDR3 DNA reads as TGCAGCGTTGAAAAGGGCGGGACAGGACAAGAGACCCAGTACTTC.

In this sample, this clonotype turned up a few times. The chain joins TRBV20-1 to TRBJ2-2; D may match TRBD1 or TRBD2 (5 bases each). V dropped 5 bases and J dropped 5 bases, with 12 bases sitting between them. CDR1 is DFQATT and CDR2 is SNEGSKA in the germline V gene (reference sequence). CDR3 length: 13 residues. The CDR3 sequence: CSARIEGTGELFF. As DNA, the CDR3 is TGCAGTGCTCGCATAGAGGGGACCGGGGAGCTGTTTTTT.

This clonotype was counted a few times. The CDR3 here is CASSQAGAAISYEQYF. Here the CDR3 DNA reads TGTGCCAGCAGCCAGGCTGGGGCAGCGATTTCCTACGAGCAGTACTTC. V gene TRBV13 combines with J gene TRBJ2-7; possible D gene TRBD1, 5 bases. Germline CDR1 PRHDT, CDR2 FYEKMQ (reference sequence). The ends were cut back, 5 bases at V and 1 base at J, with 18 bases in the middle. CDR3 length equals 16 residues.

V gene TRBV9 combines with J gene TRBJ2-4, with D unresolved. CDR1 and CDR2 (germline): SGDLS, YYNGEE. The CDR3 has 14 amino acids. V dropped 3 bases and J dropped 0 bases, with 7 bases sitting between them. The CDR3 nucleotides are TGTGCCAGCAGCGCAGGTGGAGCCAAAAACATTCAGTACTTC. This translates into CASSAGGAKNIQYF.

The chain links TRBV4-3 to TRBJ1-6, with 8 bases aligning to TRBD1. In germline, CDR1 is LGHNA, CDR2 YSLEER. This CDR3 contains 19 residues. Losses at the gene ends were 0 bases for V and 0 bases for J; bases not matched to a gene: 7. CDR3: CASSQDRRTGSSYNSPLHF. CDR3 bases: TGCGCCAGCAGCCAAGACCGCCGGACAGGGAGCTCCTATAATTCACCCCTCCACTTT.

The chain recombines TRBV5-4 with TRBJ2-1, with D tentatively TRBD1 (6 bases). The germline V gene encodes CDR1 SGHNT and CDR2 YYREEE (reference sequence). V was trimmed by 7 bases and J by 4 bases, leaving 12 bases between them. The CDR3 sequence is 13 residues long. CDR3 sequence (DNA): TGTGCCAGCCGTTCGGACAGTTACAATGAGCAGTTCTTC. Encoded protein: CASRSDSYNEQFF.

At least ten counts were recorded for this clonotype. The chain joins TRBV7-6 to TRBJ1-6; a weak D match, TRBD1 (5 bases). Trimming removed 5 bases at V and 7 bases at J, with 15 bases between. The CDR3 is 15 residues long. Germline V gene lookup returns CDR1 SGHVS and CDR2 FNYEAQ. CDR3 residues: CASSPGTAGNSPLHF. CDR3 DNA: TGTGCCAGCAGCCCGGGGACGGCGGGCAATTCACCCCTCCACTTT.

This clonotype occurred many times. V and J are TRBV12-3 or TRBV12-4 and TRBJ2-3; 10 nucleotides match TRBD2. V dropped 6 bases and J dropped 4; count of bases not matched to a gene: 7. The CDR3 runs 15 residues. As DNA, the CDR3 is TGTGCCAGCAGCAACCAGCGGGGGGGCCCAGATACGCAGTATTTT. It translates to CASSNQRGGPDTQYF.

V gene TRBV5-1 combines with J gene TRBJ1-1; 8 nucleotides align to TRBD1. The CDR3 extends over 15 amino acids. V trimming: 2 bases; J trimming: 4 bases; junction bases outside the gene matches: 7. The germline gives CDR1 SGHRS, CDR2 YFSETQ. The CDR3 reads CASSLTGGYGTEAFF. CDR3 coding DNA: TGCGCCAGCAGCTTAACAGGGGGATACGGCACTGAAGCTTTCTTT.

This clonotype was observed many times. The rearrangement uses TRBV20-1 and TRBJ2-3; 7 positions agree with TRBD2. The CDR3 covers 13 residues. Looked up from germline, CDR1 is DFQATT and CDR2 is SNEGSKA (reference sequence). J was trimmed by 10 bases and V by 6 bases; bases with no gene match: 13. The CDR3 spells CSAPGSAGWAQYF. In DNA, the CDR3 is TGCAGTGCCCCGGGATCAGCGGGGTGGGCGCAGTATTTT.

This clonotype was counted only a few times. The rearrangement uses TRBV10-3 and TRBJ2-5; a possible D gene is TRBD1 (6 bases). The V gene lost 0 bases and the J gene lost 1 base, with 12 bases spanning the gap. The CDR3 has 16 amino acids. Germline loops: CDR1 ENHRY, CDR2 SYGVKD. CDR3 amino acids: CAISESGARSQETQYF. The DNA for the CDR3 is TGTGCCATCAGTGAGTCGGGGGCAAGAAGCCAAGAGACCCAGTACTTC.

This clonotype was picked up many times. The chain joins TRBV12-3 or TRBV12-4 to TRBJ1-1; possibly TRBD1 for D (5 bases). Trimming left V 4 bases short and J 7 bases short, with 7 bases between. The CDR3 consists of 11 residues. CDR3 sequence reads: CASSWGGEAFF. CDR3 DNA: TGTGCCAGCAGTTGGGGGGGTGAAGCTTTCTTT.

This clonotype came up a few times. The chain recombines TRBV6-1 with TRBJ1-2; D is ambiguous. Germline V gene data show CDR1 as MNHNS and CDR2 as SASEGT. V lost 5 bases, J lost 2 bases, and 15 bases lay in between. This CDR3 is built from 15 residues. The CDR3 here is CASSQSPGSNYGYTF. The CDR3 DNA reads TGTGCCAGCAGTCAATCACCGGGATCCAACTATGGCTACACCTTC.